These 3 T cell receptor beta chains were all obtained from the same sample, sequenced in a study of cytomegalovirus exposure and HLA in healthy donors (dated by TCRdb to 2016 to 2017). Library preparation employed the immunoSEQ multiplex PCR assay. For the multiplex PCR, a mixture combining 60 forward primers for TCR Vbeta segments and 13 reverse primers for TCR Jbeta segments was used. In its TCRdb copy, this immuneACCESS table keeps in-frame sequences only and misses some clones. Where compared with another copy, unresolved V genes explain less than half of these, and the others have no known cause. The sample has 55,000 to 80,000 clones on record, roughly 77% of them singletons. Roughly a quarter of the sample is held by the ten biggest clonotypes. The sequencing sample was made of PBMCs. Receptors originate from a woman aged 40 to 55 in good health and CMV-seropositive.

The CDR3 DNA reads as TGTGCCAGCAGTCCGGGACAGGGTGTGAGCGGGGAGCTGTTTTTT. Protein product: CASSPGQGVSGELFF. The rearrangement links TRBV6-4 to TRBJ2-2; 9 bases fit TRBD1. CDR3 length equals 15 residues. J gave up 7 bases and V 5 bases, and 8 bases lay outside the gene matches. Germline V gene lookup returns CDR1 MRHNA and CDR2 SNTAGT.

This clone was seen only a few times. The J gene is TRBJ1-2, the V gene TRBV4-3; a weak D match, TRBD1 (5 bases). The CDR3 consists of 16 residues. V shed 0 bases and J shed 6 bases, with 17 bases lying between them. Germline-derived CDR1 and CDR2 are LGHNA and YSLEER. CDR3 sequence (DNA): TGCGCCAGCAGCCAAGACAGGGTATGGAGTTTGAATGGCTACACCTTC. It yields the protein CASSQDRVWSLNGYTF.

The V call is TRBV10-3, the J call TRBJ2-3, with 10 bases lining up with TRBD1. There are 16 residues in the CDR3. The ends lost 3 bases at V and 4 bases at J; junction bases unmatched: 7. The germline V gene encodes CDR1 ENHRY and CDR2 SYGVKD. CDR3 sequence (DNA): TGTGCCATCAGTGACACCGGGACAGGGGAGGCAGATACGCAGTATTTT. Its translation is CAISDTGTGEADTQYF.